This T cell receptor (beta chain) was found in a study of blood T cells in healthy people across ages. This CDR3 has 13 residues. Per the germline V gene, CDR1 is MNHEY and CDR2 is SVGEGT. V dropped 5 bases and J dropped 3 bases, with 10 bases sitting between them. Study-wide points: Naive CD4+ cells and diversity were both higher in long-lived donors than in aged donors. TCR beta diversity per million T cells fell roughly linearly with age.

In the case of this clonotype: Its matching antigen is unknown.

Primed by a sample-barcoded 5' primer and a J-beta primer mix, a second PCR proceeded for 7 to 11 cycles. From each sample, at least 2.5 million paired-end reads containing CDR3 were obtained. TCRdb ran MiXCR on the 5' RACE reads and lists one entry per CDR3 protein. The sample lists approximately 800,000 distinct CDR3 sequences; 35% to 60% were seen once. Per-sample PBMC isolation yielded at least 6.5 million cells. The J gene is TRBJ2-5, the V gene TRBV6-2 or TRBV6-3; D possibly corresponds to TRBD1 (5 bases). The specimen sequenced was blood. This TCR came from a man older than 75 in good health. CDR3 bases: TGTGCCAGCAGTCCACAACAGGAAGAGACCCAGTACTTC. Its translation is CASSPQQEETQYF.